A single sample gave rise to the 16 T cell receptor beta chains below, sequenced in a study of blood T cell repertoires in COVID-19. Some clones are missing from TCRdb's copy, which holds only in-frame ones; the method was immunoSEQ multiplex PCR. The sample has around 300,000 clones, roughly 90% seen once. The sequencing sample was made of peripheral blood. These receptors all come from a woman in her 30s with active or convalescent COVID-19.

For the CDR3, the DNA is TGTGCCAGCAGTTACGTGGGAGGGCACACTGAAGCTTTCTTT. Translating it yields CASSYVGGHTEAFF. J is TRBJ1-1 and V is TRBV6-5, with no clear D. Germline-derived CDR1 and CDR2 are MNHEY and SVGAGI. V lost 2 bases and J lost 3, with 10 bases in between. This CDR3 contains 14 residues.

This rearrangement joins TRBV29-1 to TRBJ1-1; D uncertain. The CDR3 extends over 13 amino acids. Per the germline V gene, CDR1 is SQVTM and CDR2 is ANQGSEA. V was trimmed by 5 bases and J by 0 bases, leaving 10 bases between them. The CDR3 here is CSVLTLMNTEAFF. The CDR3, as DNA: TGCAGCGTTCTAACCCTCATGAACACTGAAGCTTTCTTT.

This chain connects TRBV27 to TRBJ2-3, with TRBD2 matching over 10 bases. Unmatched junction bases numbered 13, after V lost 5 bases and J lost 5 bases. Germline V CDR1 and CDR2: MNHEY, SMNVEV (reference sequence). This CDR3 contains 17 residues. Here the CDR3 DNA reads TGTGCCAGCAGTCTCACATATCGCCTAGCGGGGGTAGATACGCAGTATTTT. This sequence encodes CASSLTYRLAGVDTQYF.

This clone has a single count. V and J are TRBV7-2 and TRBJ1-5; the D is unclear. The CDR3 has 13 amino acids. Germline CDR1 SGHTA, CDR2 FQGNSA. V lost 1 base to trimming and J lost 5 bases, with 6 bases between them. CDR3 coding DNA: TGTGCCAGCAGCTTAGGGACTTATCAGCCCCAGCATTTT. It yields the protein CASSLGTYQPQHF.

The chain has TRBV11-2 and TRBJ2-2; 8 bases line up with TRBD1. This CDR3 has 17 residues. The trim removed 0 bases at V and 4 bases at J, leaving 7 bases unmatched. Germline CDR1 and CDR2: SGHAT and FQNNGV. CDR3 in DNA: TGTGCCAGCAGCTTAGAACATGGGACAGGACCCACCGGGGAGCTGTTTTTT. This gives the protein CASSLEHGTGPTGELFF. The variable domain in full, completed from reference TRBV11-2 and TRBJ2-2, reads EAGVAQSPRYKIIEKRQSVAFWCNPISGHATLYWYQQILGQGPKLLIQFQNNGVVDDSQLPKDRFSAERLKGVDSTLKIQPAKLEDSAVYLCASSLEHGTGPTGELFFGEGSRLTVL.

The chain is built from TRBV28 and TRBJ1-2; no clear D. The germline V gene has CDR1 MDHEN and CDR2 SYDVKM. This CDR3 is built from 12 residues. Trimming took off 10 bases at V and 7 bases at J, with 16 bases between the two ends. The CDR3 sequence is CATLLGVSGYTF. The CDR3 coding sequence is TGTGCCACCCTTCTCGGGGTCTCTGGCTACACCTTC.

This chain uses TRBV3-1 (or the pseudogene TRBV3-2) with TRBJ1-3; D is unresolved. The CDR3 has 13 amino acids. V lost 4 bases to trimming and J lost 6 bases, with 10 bases between them. In germline, CDR1 is LGHDT, CDR2 YNNKEL (reference sequence). CDR3 DNA sequence: TGTGCCAGCAGCCGCCTCGGAGAAAACACCATATATTTT. Residues: CASSRLGENTIYF.

V is TRBV7-9 and J is TRBJ2-7; no clear D gene. V lost 3 bases and J 6 bases, leaving 9 bases between the germline ends. Germline CDR1 reads SEHNR; CDR2 reads FQNEAQ (reference sequence). The CDR3 sequence is 12 residues long. CDR3 bases: TGTGCCAGCAGCTTCGGAGCCTCCGAGCAGTACTTC. Protein product: CASSFGASEQYF.

The chain joins TRBV5-6 to TRBJ1-5, with 7 bases identical to TRBD1. After removal of 4 bases from V and 4 bases from J, the junction contained 2 bases not matched to a gene. The length of the CDR3 is 13 residues. Germline CDR1 reads SGHDT; CDR2 reads YYEEEE. CDR3 residues: CASSQGENQPQHF. DNA of the CDR3: TGTGCCAGCAGCCAGGGGGAGAATCAGCCCCAGCATTTT. Full variable domain (outside the CDR3, taken from reference TRBV5-6 and TRBJ1-5): DAGVTQSPTHLIKTRGQQVTLRCSPKSGHDTVSWYQQALGQGPQFIFQYYEEEERQRGNFPDRFSGHQFPNYSSELNVNALLLGDSALYLCASSQGENQPQHFGDGTRLSIL.

The chain employs TRBV9 and TRBJ1-2; D is unclear. The CDR3 sequence is 14 residues long. CDR1 is SGDLS, CDR2 YYNGEE, per germline. Trimming cost V 4 bases and J 4 bases, with 14 bases left between them. CDR3 loop: CASSSDLLSYGYTF. The CDR3 region has the DNA TGTGCCAGCAGCTCAGACTTATTGTCCTATGGCTACACCTTC.

The V call is TRBV7-8, the J call TRBJ2-1; D gene ambiguous. The V and J ends lost 3 bases and 3 bases respectively, with 9 bases between them. Germline V gene lookup returns CDR1 SGHVS and CDR2 FQNEAQ. The CDR3 totals 14 residues. The CDR3 spells CASSLFNGYNEQFF. CDR3 bases: TGTGCCAGCAGCTTGTTTAACGGCTACAATGAGCAGTTCTTC.

V usage is TRBV4-3 and J usage is TRBJ1-3, with D possibly matching TRBD1 (5 bases). The CDR3 contains 16 residues. The V and J ends lost 0 bases and 4 bases respectively, with 13 bases between them. Germline loops: CDR1 LGHNA, CDR2 YSLEER. The DNA for the CDR3 is TGCGCCAGCAGCCAAGAAGCGGGACCGAGGGGAAACACCATATATTTT. This encodes CASSQEAGPRGNTIYF.

This clone has a handful of counts. This chain joins TRBV12-3 or TRBV12-4 and TRBJ2-7, with 8 bases identical to TRBD1. Losses at the gene ends were 6 bases for V and 5 bases for J; bases not matched to a gene: 6. The CDR3 spans 13 residues. As DNA, the CDR3 is TGTGCCAGCAGCGGCAGGGGGCGGCACGAGCAGTACTTC. Encoded protein: CASSGRGRHEQYF.

The chain joins TRBV29-1 to TRBJ2-3; weak D call: TRBD2 (6 bases). The ends were cut back, 4 bases at V and 13 bases at J, with 15 bases in the middle. This CDR3 spans 11 amino acids. Germline CDR1 is SQVTM and CDR2 is ANQGSEA. CDR3 region: CSVVAPGEEYF. The CDR3 DNA reads as TGCAGCGTTGTTGCACCTGGGGAGGAGTATTTT.

The chain uses TRBV30 and TRBJ2-3, with D possibly being TRBD1 (6 bases). There are 15 residues in the CDR3. V lost 7 bases to trimming and J lost 4 bases, with 21 bases between them. Germline V gene lookup returns CDR1 GTSNPN and CDR2 SVGIG (reference sequence). CDR3 sequence reads: CAFAPGQGNADTQYF. CDR3 DNA: TGTGCCTTCGCCCCGGGGCAGGGGAACGCAGATACGCAGTATTTT.

The CDR3 DNA reads TGTGCCAGCAGTTACTCCCGGGGGGCCGGCACTGAAAAACTGTTTTTT. Translation gives CASSYSRGAGTEKLFF. The V gene is TRBV6-6, the J gene TRBJ1-4; D perhaps matches TRBD1 (6 bases). This CDR3 has 16 amino acids. The V end lost 0 bases, the J end lost 7 bases, and 15 bases lay between the germline ends. Germline V gene data show CDR1 as MNHNY and CDR2 as SVGAGI (reference sequence).